This T cell receptor (beta chain) was sequenced during a study of shared clonotypes between healthy human individuals. The repertoire was sequenced with immunoSEQ multiplex PCR; TCRdb's copy has only in-frame clones and lacks some. This repertoire shows about 2.3 million clones, over 90% found once; its top ten account for 0.39%. The CDR3 sequence is 17 residues long. CDR1 is GTSNPN, CDR2 SVGIG, per germline (reference sequence). With 1 base clipped from V and 4 bases from J, the junction kept 11 bases outside the gene matches. The specimen sequenced was naive CD4+ T cells from PBMCs. As for subset: CD45RA+ positively selected. The chain uses TRBV30 and TRBJ2-7; 12 bases are shared with TRBD1. The TCR comes from a man aged 18-30 years in good health. Some clones in this sample may be carry-over from other donors' samples. This CDR3 is CAWSGGQGARKGYEQYF. CDR3 DNA: TGTGCCTGGAGTGGGGGACAGGGGGCGCGGAAGGGATACGAGCAGTACTTC.